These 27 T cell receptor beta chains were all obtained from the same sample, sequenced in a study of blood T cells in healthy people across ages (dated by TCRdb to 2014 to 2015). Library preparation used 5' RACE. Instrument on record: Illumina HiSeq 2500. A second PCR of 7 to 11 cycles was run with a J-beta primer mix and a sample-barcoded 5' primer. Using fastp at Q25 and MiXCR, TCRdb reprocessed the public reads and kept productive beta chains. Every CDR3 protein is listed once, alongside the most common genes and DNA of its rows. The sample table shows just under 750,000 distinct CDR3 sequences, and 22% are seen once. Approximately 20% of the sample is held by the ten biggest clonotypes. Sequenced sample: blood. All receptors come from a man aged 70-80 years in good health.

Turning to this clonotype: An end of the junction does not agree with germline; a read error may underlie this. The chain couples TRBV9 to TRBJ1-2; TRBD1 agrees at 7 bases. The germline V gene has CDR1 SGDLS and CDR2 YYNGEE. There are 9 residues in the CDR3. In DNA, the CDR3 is TGTGCCAGCAGCGGGGGGACAGCCTTC. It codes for CASSGGTAF.

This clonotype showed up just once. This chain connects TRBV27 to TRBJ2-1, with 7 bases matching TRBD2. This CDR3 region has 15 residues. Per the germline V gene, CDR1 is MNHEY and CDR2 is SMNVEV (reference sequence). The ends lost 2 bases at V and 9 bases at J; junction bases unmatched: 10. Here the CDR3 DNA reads TGTGCCAGCAGTTTAACAGCGGGGTCACCGATTGAGCAGTTCTTC. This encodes CASSLTAGSPIEQFF.

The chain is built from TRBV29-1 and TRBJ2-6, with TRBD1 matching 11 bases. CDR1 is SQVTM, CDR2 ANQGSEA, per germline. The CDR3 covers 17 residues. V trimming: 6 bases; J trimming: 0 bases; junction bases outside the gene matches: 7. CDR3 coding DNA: TGCAGCGTCCGGGGACAGGGGGTCGGCTCTGGGGCCAACGTCCTGACTTTC. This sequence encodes CSVRGQGVGSGANVLTF.

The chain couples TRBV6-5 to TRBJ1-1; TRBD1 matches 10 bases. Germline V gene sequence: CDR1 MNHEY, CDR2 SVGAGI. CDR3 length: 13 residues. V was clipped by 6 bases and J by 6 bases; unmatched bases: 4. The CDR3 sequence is CASRTGTGAEAFF. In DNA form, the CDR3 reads TGTGCCAGCAGAACCGGGACAGGGGCTGAAGCTTTCTTT.

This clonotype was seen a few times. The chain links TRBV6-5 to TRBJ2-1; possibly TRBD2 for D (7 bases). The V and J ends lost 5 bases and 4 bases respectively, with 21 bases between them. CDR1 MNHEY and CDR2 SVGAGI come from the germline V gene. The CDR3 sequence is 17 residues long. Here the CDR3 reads CASSPKGGSSGYNEQFF. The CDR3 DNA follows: TGTGCCAGCAGTCCGAAAGGGGGGTCTAGCGGATACAATGAGCAGTTCTTC.

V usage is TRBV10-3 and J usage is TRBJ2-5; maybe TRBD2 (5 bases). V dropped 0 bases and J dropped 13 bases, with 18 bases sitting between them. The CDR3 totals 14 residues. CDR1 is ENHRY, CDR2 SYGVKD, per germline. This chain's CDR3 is CAISESTGSGGMYF. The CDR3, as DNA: TGTGCCATCAGTGAGTCGACGGGGTCTGGTGGTATGTACTTC.

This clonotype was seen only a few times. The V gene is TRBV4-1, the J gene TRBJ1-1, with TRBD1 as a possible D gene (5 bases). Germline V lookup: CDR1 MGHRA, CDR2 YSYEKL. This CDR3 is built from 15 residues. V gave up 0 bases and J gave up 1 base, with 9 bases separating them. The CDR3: CASSQDPGKNTEAFF. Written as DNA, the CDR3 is TGCGCCAGCAGCCAAGATCCAGGGAAGAACACTGAAGCTTTCTTT.

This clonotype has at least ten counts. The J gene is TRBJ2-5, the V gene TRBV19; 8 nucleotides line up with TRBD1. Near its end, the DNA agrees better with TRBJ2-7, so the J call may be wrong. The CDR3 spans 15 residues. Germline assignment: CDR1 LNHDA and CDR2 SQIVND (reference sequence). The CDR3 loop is CASSIGPDRAYEQYF. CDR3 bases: TGTGCCAGTAGTATCGGCCCGGACAGGGCCTACGAGCAGTACTTC.

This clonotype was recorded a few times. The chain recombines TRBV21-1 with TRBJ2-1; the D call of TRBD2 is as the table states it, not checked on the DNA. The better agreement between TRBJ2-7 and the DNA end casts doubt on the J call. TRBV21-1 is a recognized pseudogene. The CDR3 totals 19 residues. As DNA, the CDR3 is TGTGCCAGCAGCGCCTCCGGGACTAGCGGGAGCGGAATCTCCTACGAGCAGTACGTC. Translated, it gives CASSASGTSGSGISYEQYV.

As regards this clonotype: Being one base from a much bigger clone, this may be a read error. In nucleotides, the CDR3 is TGTGCCAGCAGCTTAGGTCGGACTAGCGGGAGAGGAGAGCACTTCTTC. Residues: CASSLGRTSGRGEHFF. The rearrangement joins TRBV7-2 to TRBJ2-1; TRBD2 matches at 13 bases. This CDR3 spans 16 amino acids. The germline gives CDR1 SGHTA, CDR2 FQGNSA. Filled out from reference TRBV7-2 and TRBJ2-1, the complete variable domain reads GAGVSQSPSNKVTEKGKDVELRCDPISGHTALYWYRQSLGQGLEFLIYFQGNSAPDKSGLPSDRFSAERTGGSVSTLTIQRTQQEDSAVYLCASSLGRTSGRGEHFFGPGTRLTVL.

The CDR3 protein is CASSIVEGVPYGYTF. The CDR3 coding sequence is TGTGCCAGTAGTATAGTTGAGGGGGTCCCCTATGGCTACACCTTC. J is TRBJ1-2 and V is TRBV19; D possibly corresponds to TRBD1 (6 bases). V was shortened by 1 base and J by 4 bases, with 13 bases between the two germline ends. The germline gives CDR1 LNHDA, CDR2 SQIVND (reference sequence). The CDR3 spans 15 residues.

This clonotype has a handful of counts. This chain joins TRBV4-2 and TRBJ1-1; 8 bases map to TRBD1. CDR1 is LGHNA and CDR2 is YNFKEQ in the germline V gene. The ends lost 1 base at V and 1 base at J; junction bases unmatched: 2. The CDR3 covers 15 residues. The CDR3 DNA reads TGTGCCAGCAGCCAAGCCGGGACAGGGAACACTGAAGCTTTCTTT. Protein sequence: CASSQAGTGNTEAFF.

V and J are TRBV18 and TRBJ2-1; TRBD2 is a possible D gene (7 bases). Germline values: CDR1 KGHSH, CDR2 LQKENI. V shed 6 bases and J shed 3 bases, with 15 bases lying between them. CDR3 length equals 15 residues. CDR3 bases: TGTGCCAGCTCGTCCGGGGGGACAAACTACAATGAGCAGTTCTTC. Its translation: CASSSGGTNYNEQFF.

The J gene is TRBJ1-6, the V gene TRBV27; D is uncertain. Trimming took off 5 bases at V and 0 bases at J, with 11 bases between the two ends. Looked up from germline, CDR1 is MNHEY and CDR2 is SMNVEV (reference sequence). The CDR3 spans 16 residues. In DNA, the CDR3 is TGTGCCAGCAGTGGGGAACAGAGCTCCTATAATTCACCCCTCCACTTT. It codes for CASSGEQSSYNSPLHF.

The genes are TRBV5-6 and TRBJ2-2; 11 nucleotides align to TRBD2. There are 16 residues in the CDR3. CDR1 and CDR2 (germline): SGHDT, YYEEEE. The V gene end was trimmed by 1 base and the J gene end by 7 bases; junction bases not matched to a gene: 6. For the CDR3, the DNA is TGTGCCAGCAGCTTGCCGGGACTAGCGGCAGGCGGGGAGCTGTTTTTT. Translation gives CASSLPGLAAGGELFF.

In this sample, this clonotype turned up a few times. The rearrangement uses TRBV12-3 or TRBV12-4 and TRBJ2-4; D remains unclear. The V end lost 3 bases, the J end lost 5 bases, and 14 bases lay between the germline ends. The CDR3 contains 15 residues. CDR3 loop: CASSFGALEENIQYF. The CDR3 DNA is TGTGCCAGCAGTTTCGGAGCGCTCGAGGAAAACATTCAGTACTTC.

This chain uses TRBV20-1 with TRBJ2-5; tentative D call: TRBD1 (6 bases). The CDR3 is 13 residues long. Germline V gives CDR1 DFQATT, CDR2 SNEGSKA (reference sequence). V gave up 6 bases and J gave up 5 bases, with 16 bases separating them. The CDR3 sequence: CSAPLGAWETQYF. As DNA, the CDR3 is TGCAGTGCCCCGCTGGGGGCTTGGGAGACCCAGTACTTC.

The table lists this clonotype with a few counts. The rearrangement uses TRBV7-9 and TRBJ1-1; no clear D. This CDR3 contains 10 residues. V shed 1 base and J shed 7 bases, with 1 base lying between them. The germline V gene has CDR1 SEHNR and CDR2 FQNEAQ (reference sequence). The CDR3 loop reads CASSLVEAFF. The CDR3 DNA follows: TGTGCCAGCAGCTTAGTTGAAGCTTTCTTT.

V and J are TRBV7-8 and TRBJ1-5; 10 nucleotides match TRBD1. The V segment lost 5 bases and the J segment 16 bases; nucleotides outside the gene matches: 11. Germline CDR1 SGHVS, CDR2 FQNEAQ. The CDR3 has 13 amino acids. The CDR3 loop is CASSPDGTGASHF. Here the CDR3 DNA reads TGTGCCAGCAGCCCCGATGGGACAGGGGCCAGTCATTTT.

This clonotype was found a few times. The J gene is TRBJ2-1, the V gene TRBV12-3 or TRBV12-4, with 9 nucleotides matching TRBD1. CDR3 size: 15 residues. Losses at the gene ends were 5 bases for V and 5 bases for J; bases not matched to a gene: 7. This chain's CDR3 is CASSLGTGPHNEQFF. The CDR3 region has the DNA TGTGCCAGCAGTCTTGGGACAGGGCCCCACAATGAGCAGTTCTTC.

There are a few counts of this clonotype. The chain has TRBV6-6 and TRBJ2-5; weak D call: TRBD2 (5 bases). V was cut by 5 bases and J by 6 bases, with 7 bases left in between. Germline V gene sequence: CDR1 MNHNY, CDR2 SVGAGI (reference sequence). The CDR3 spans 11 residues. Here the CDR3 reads CASSGRKTQYF. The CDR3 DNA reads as TGTGCCAGCAGTGGGAGAAAGACCCAGTACTTC.

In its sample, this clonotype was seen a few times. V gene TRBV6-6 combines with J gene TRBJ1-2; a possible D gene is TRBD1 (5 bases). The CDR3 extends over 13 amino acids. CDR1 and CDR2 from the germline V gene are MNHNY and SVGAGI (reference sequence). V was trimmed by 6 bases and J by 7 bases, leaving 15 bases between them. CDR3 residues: CASRSDGAGGYTF. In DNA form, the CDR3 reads TGTGCCAGCAGGTCTGACGGGGCCGGTGGCTACACCTTC.

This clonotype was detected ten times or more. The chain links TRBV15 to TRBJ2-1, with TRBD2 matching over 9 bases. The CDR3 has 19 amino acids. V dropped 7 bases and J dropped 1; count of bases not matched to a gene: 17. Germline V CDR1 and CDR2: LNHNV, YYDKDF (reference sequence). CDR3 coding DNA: TGTGCCACCACCATCAACCTAGCGGGACCGGAGCGTTCCTACAATGAGCAGTTCTTC. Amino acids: CATTINLAGPERSYNEQFF. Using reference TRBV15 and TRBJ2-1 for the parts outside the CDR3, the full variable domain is DAMVIQNPRYQVTQFGKPVTLSCSQTLNHNVMYWYQQKSSQAPKLLFHYYDKDFNNEADTPDNFQSRRPNTSFCFLDIRSPGLGDTAMYLCATTINLAGPERSYNEQFFGPGTRLTVL.

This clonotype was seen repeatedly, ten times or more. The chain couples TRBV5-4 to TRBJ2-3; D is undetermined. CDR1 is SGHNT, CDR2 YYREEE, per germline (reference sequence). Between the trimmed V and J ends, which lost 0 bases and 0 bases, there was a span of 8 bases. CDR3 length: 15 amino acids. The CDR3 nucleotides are TGTGCCAGCAGCTTGGGTCAGGTGAGCACAGATACGCAGTATTTT. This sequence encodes CASSLGQVSTDTQYF.

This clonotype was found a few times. The CDR3 spells CASLWAPGSYNEQFF. Written as DNA, the CDR3 is TGTGCCAGCCTCTGGGCTCCCGGCTCCTACAATGAGCAGTTCTTC. V and J are TRBV11-2 and TRBJ2-1, with unresolved D. The length of the CDR3 is 15 residues. Trimming took 8 bases from V and 0 from J, leaving 14 bases between them. Germline V CDR1 and CDR2: SGHAT, FQNNGV.

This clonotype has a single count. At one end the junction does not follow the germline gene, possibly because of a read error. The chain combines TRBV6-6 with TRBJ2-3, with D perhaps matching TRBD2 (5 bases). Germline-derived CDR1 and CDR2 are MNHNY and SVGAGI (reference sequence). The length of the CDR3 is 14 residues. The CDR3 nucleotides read TGCGCCAGCTCGAGTGAGGGCAGCCCAGATACGCAGTATTTT. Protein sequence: CASSSEGSPDTQYF.

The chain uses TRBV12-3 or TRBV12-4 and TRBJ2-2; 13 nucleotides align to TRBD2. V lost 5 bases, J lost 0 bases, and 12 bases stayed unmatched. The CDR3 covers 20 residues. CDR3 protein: CASSLRALAGGPTNTGELFF. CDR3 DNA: TGTGCCAGCAGTCTTAGAGCACTAGCGGGAGGGCCCACGAACACCGGGGAGCTGTTTTTT.